A single sample is the source of the 30 T cell receptor beta chains below, sequenced in a study of blood T cell repertoires in COVID-19. The table came from immunoSEQ multiplex PCR; TCRdb's copy has only in-frame clones and leaves some out. Found here are about 88,000 clones, 70% to 90% of them singletons; the top ten hold roughly 15%. The source material was peripheral blood. The receptors here all came from an older woman with acute or convalescent COVID-19.

The rearrangement uses TRBV9 and TRBJ2-6, with 8 bases identical to TRBD2. Trimming at V came to 6 bases and at J to 2 bases, leaving 1 base not matched to a gene. The CDR3 has 14 residues. Looked up from germline, CDR1 is SGDLS and CDR2 is YYNGEE. CDR3 residues: CASTGRAGANVLTF. The CDR3 nucleotides are TGTGCCAGCACCGGGAGGGCTGGGGCCAACGTCCTGACTTTC.

The chain joins TRBV7-9 to TRBJ1-1; D is ambiguous. Trimming left V 4 bases short and J 3 bases short, with 12 bases between. Germline CDR1 and CDR2: SEHNR and FQNEAQ (reference sequence). The CDR3 covers 14 residues. The chain's CDR3 is CASSYGAGYTEAFF. CDR3 nucleotides: TGTGCCAGCAGCTACGGAGCGGGATACACTGAAGCTTTCTTT. Together with reference TRBV7-9 and TRBJ1-1, the CDR3 gives the full variable domain: DTGVSQNPRHKITKRGQNVTFRCDPISEHNRLYWYRQTLGQGPEFLTYFQNEAQLEKSRLLSDRFSAERPKGSFSTLEIQRTEQGDSAMYLCASSYGAGYTEAFFGQGTRLTVV.

The rearrangement uses TRBV11-3 and TRBJ1-1; 10 bases map to TRBD1. The CDR3 spans 15 residues. Germline loops: CDR1 SGHNT, CDR2 YENEEA. Trimming took 5 bases from V and 6 from J; bases not matched to a gene: 9. CDR3 in DNA: TGTGCCAGCAGCACCCGGACAGGGGGTTTGTCTGAAGCTTTCTTT. Amino acids: CASSTRTGGLSEAFF.

The CDR3 is CASSIDSGLRGYGYTF. The CDR3 region has the DNA TGTGCCAGTAGTATAGATTCCGGCCTCAGAGGCTATGGCTACACCTTC. The V call is TRBV19, the J call TRBJ1-2; unclear D gene. V gave up 0 bases and J gave up 4 bases, with 15 bases separating them. Germline CDR1 and CDR2: LNHDA and SQIVND (reference sequence). The CDR3 spans 16 residues.

This clone has at least ten counts. The V gene is TRBV11-3, the J gene TRBJ2-5; 8 nucleotides line up with TRBD2. The V and J ends lost 5 bases and 3 bases, in that order; junction bases with no gene match: 20. Germline CDR1 SGHNT, CDR2 YENEEA. The CDR3 spans 19 residues. CDR3 sequence (DNA): TGTGCCAGCAGCACCCCGGGTAGTAGCGGGAACGGGGCCAAAGAGACCCAGTACTTC. Its protein is CASSTPGSSGNGAKETQYF.

This rearrangement joins TRBV7-9 to TRBJ2-1; 10 positions match TRBD2. This CDR3 spans 17 amino acids. Germline V CDR1 and CDR2: SEHNR, FQNEAQ (reference sequence). With V trimmed by 1 base and J by 2 bases, 5 bases remained unmatched. The CDR3 coding sequence is TGTGCCAGCAGCTTAGGGAGCGGGGGGGCCGCCTACAATGAGCAGTTCTTC. This sequence encodes CASSLGSGGAAYNEQFF. Complete variable domain (other parts from reference TRBV7-9 and TRBJ2-1): DTGVSQNPRHKITKRGQNVTFRCDPISEHNRLYWYRQTLGQGPEFLTYFQNEAQLEKSRLLSDRFSAERPKGSFSTLEIQRTEQGDSAMYLCASSLGSGGAAYNEQFFGPGTRLTVL.

The rearrangement joins TRBV29-1 to TRBJ1-5; 9 nucleotides align to TRBD1. Germline V gives CDR1 SQVTM, CDR2 ANQGSEA. Trimming removed 5 bases from V and 5 bases from J; junction bases left unmatched: 7. CDR3 length: 14 amino acids. CDR3 in DNA: TGCAGCGTTATACAGGGGGCAGGCGATCAGCCCCAGCATTTT. Its translation: CSVIQGAGDQPQHF.

The rearrangement joins TRBV5-1 to TRBJ2-3; 11 bases line up with TRBD1. V was clipped by 0 bases and J by 6 bases; unmatched bases: 6. This CDR3 has 16 amino acids. CDR1 is SGHRS and CDR2 is YFSETQ in the germline V gene. The CDR3 DNA follows: TGCGCCAGCAGCTTGGCCTTGGACAGGGGGCAGGATACGCAGTATTTT. Amino acid sequence: CASSLALDRGQDTQYF.

This sequence joins TRBV5-1 and TRBJ1-3; D is perhaps TRBD1 (5 bases). Germline CDR1 reads SGHRS; CDR2 reads YFSETQ. The CDR3 covers 16 residues. The V and J ends lost 4 bases and 0 bases respectively, with 14 bases between them. The CDR3 DNA reads TGCGCCAGCAGCCCCCGTTCGCAGGGCTCTGGAAACACCATATATTTT. It is translated as CASSPRSQGSGNTIYF.

The rearrangement links TRBV6-4 to TRBJ1-1; D may be TRBD1 (6 bases). Trimming pared 2 bases from V and 0 bases from J, leaving 7 bases between. The germline V gene has CDR1 MRHNA and CDR2 SNTAGT. This CDR3 is built from 14 residues. The CDR3 region is CASSDQGLNTEAFF. In nucleotides, the CDR3 is TGTGCCAGCAGTGACCAGGGGTTGAACACTGAAGCTTTCTTT.

The rearrangement links TRBV2 to TRBJ1-2; D is perhaps TRBD1 (5 bases). The length of the CDR3 is 13 residues. CDR1 is SNHLY and CDR2 is FYNNEI in the germline V gene. Trimming stripped 6 bases from V and 5 bases from J, with 13 bases between. The CDR3 loop is CASRSGYGYGYTF. The CDR3 region has the DNA TGTGCCAGCAGGTCAGGGTACGGGTATGGCTACACCTTC.

This clone has more than one count but fewer than ten. The chain uses TRBV4-3 and TRBJ2-5, with D possibly matching TRBD2 (5 bases). Germline-derived CDR1 and CDR2 are LGHNA and YSLEER. Trimming shortened V by 0 bases and J by 3 bases, and 8 bases separated the two germline ends. The CDR3 length is 14 residues. The CDR3 region has the DNA TGCGCCAGCAGCCAAGATACCGGGAAAGAGACCCAGTACTTC. It yields the protein CASSQDTGKETQYF.

The chain recombines TRBV6-5 with TRBJ2-2; TRBD2 matches at 9 bases. V lost 2 bases and J lost 8; bases outside the gene matches: 6. The CDR3 contains 15 residues. CDR1 and CDR2 from the germline V gene are MNHEY and SVGAGI. The CDR3 loop reads CASSYLGGRAGELFF. The DNA for the CDR3 is TGTGCCAGCAGTTACCTCGGCGGGAGGGCGGGGGAGCTGTTTTTT.

This rearrangement joins TRBV19 to TRBJ1-5, with 12 bases fitting TRBD1. There are 18 residues in the CDR3. The germline V gene encodes CDR1 LNHDA and CDR2 SQIVND (reference sequence). Losses at the gene ends were 1 base for V and 8 bases for J; bases not matched to a gene: 12. Here the CDR3 reads CASSIAPGQGALGKPQHF. CDR3 DNA sequence: TGTGCCAGTAGTATAGCCCCGGGACAGGGGGCGTTAGGGAAGCCCCAGCATTTT.

The chain carries TRBV3-1 (or the pseudogene TRBV3-2) and TRBJ2-7, with D perhaps matching TRBD2 (6 bases). Trimming left V 0 bases short and J 6 bases short, with 9 bases between. Germline V gene sequence: CDR1 LGHDT, CDR2 YNNKEL (reference sequence). The CDR3 is 13 residues long. The CDR3 bases are TGTGCCAGCAGCCAAGACCCGACTAGCGAGCAGTACGTC. This encodes CASSQDPTSEQYV.

This clone was picked up one time. V gene TRBV12-3 or TRBV12-4 combines with J gene TRBJ1-2; 8 bases agree with TRBD1. Unmatched junction bases numbered 7, after V lost 8 bases and J lost 8 bases. The CDR3 is 12 amino acids. The CDR3 coding sequence is TGTGCCAGCTATGGGACAGGCGGGGGCTACACCTTC. The encoded protein is CASYGTGGGYTF.

The gene calls are TRBV10-1 and TRBJ1-1; TRBD1 agrees at 9 bases. The J segment lost 1 base and the V segment lost 0 bases, leaving 3 bases of the junction unmatched. Germline values: CDR1 WNHNN, CDR2 SYGVQD (reference sequence). The CDR3 is made up of 16 amino acids. CDR3 sequence (DNA): TGCGCCAGCAGTGAGTCTTTGGGACAGGGGAACACTGAAGCTTTCTTT. Translated, it gives CASSESLGQGNTEAFF.

This sequence joins TRBV3-1 (or the pseudogene TRBV3-2) and TRBJ2-5, with TRBD2 matching over 7 bases. This CDR3 has 14 amino acids. V lost 1 base, J lost 7 bases, and 6 bases stayed unmatched. The germline V gene has CDR1 LGHDT and CDR2 YNNKEL (reference sequence). Here the CDR3 reads CASSQGGGLGTQYF. The CDR3 region has the DNA TGTGCCAGCAGCCAAGGGGGAGGGTTGGGGACCCAGTACTTC.

The J gene is TRBJ2-5, the V gene TRBV7-9; D might be TRBD1 (6 bases). The germline V and J ends were trimmed by 6 bases and 4 bases, with 12 bases remaining between them. The CDR3 has 13 amino acids. Germline CDR1 reads SEHNR; CDR2 reads FQNEAQ (reference sequence). CDR3 bases: TGTGCCAGCAGTAAAACAGGGATAGAGACCCAGTACTTC. Protein product: CASSKTGIETQYF.

This CDR3 reads CASRQHRVDEQYV. CDR3 DNA: TGCGCCAGCAGACAACACAGGGTCGACGAGCAGTACGTC. The gene calls are TRBV23-1 and TRBJ2-7, with a tentative D call TRBD1 (6 bases). TRBV23-1 is treated as an ORF (open reading frame) with a function not yet certain. The CDR3 contains 13 residues. V shed 6 bases and J shed 5 bases, with 14 bases lying between them.

This chain joins TRBV2 and TRBJ2-3; D perhaps matches TRBD1 (5 bases). V was trimmed by 4 bases and J by 2 bases, leaving 10 bases between them. CDR3 length: 14 amino acids. Germline V lookup: CDR1 SNHLY, CDR2 FYNNEI. The DNA of the CDR3 is TGTGCCAGCAGTGTAATACAGGCCACAGATACGCAGTATTTT. Amino acid sequence: CASSVIQATDTQYF.

In this sample, this clone turned up once. V is TRBV7-8 and J is TRBJ2-5, with D possibly TRBD1 on 6 matching bases. This CDR3 has 14 residues. Germline V gene lookup returns CDR1 SGHVS and CDR2 FQNEAQ. The V and J ends lost 1 base and 5 bases respectively, with 11 bases between them. CDR3 sequence: CASSLVWGRETQYF. The CDR3 DNA follows: TGTGCCAGCAGCTTAGTATGGGGGCGGGAGACCCAGTACTTC.

The rearrangement joins TRBV11-3 to TRBJ2-5, with D unresolved. Germline CDR1 reads SGHNT; CDR2 reads YENEEA. The V and J ends lost 3 bases and 4 bases respectively, with 9 bases between them. CDR3 length: 13 amino acids. This CDR3 reads CASSLSVSETQYF. The CDR3, as DNA: TGTGCCAGCAGCTTGAGTGTTTCAGAGACCCAGTACTTC.

The genes are TRBV2 and TRBJ1-6; no clear D gene. Germline loops: CDR1 SNHLY, CDR2 FYNNEI. There are 12 residues in the CDR3. The V end was cut by 4 bases, the J end by 14 bases, with 12 bases between. CDR3 in amino acids: CASSGEGPALHF. The CDR3 nucleotides read TGTGCCAGCAGTGGAGAGGGCCCGGCCCTCCACTTT.

The chain links TRBV5-1 to TRBJ1-2; 9 positions match TRBD1. V lost 1 base and J lost 7; bases outside the gene matches: 8. This CDR3 is built from 15 residues. Germline CDR1 reads SGHRS; CDR2 reads YFSETQ. The DNA for the CDR3 is TGCGCCAGCAGCTTGTCGGGACAGGGATTCTCTGGCTACACCTTC. Amino acids: CASSLSGQGFSGYTF.

The chain carries TRBV5-1 and TRBJ2-2; maybe TRBD1 (6 bases). This CDR3 has 16 amino acids. CDR1 and CDR2 (germline): SGHRS, YFSETQ. The V gene lost 3 bases and the J gene lost 0 bases, with 12 bases spanning the gap. This CDR3 reads CASSSETGANTGELFF. CDR3 nucleotides: TGCGCCAGCAGCTCGGAGACAGGCGCGAACACCGGGGAGCTGTTTTTT.

The chain links TRBV6-1 to TRBJ2-1; D possibly corresponds to TRBD1 (7 bases). Germline loops: CDR1 MNHNS, CDR2 SASEGT. Trimming left V 4 bases short and J 9 bases short, with 22 bases between. The length of the CDR3 is 16 residues. The CDR3 DNA reads TGTGCCAGCAGTGTCGAACAGGGGTTGGGGGGTGGTGAGCAGTTCTTC. As protein: CASSVEQGLGGGEQFF.

The V gene is TRBV3-1 (or the pseudogene TRBV3-2), the J gene TRBJ1-2, with D uncertain. The CDR3 has 13 residues. Germline V lookup: CDR1 LGHDT, CDR2 YNNKEL (reference sequence). Trimming removed 2 bases from V and 4 bases from J, with 8 bases in between. This chain's CDR3 is CASSQRGAYGYTF. CDR3 DNA sequence: TGTGCCAGCAGCCAACGGGGAGCCTATGGCTACACCTTC.

This clone was seen a single time. The rearrangement uses TRBV5-5 and TRBJ2-7, with D possibly TRBD1 on 6 matching bases. Looked up from germline, CDR1 is SGHKS and CDR2 is YYEKEE (reference sequence). Trimming left V 5 bases short and J 5 bases short, with 23 bases between. The CDR3 is made up of 16 amino acids. The CDR3 sequence: CASSHYTGIRGDEQYV. The CDR3 DNA is TGTGCCAGCAGTCACTATACAGGGATAAGAGGTGACGAGCAGTACGTC.

The chain has TRBV28 and TRBJ1-5, with a weak D call TRBD1 (5 bases). V was shortened by 7 bases and J by 4 bases, with 11 bases between the two germline ends. Germline V lookup: CDR1 MDHEN, CDR2 SYDVKM. The length of the CDR3 is 13 residues. The CDR3 region is CASKQGLNQPQHF. Written as DNA, the CDR3 is TGTGCCAGCAAGCAGGGCTTGAATCAGCCCCAGCATTTT.